The next 19 T cell receptor beta chains were all read from a single sample in a study of early T cells in non-severe SARS-CoV-2 infection. MiXCR, applied by TCRdb to the 5' RACE reads, yields one record per CDR3 protein. In the table there are around 58,000 distinct CDR3 sequences, approximately 11% of which are singletons. The sample taken for sequencing was whole blood. These receptors were taken from an adult who was a healthcare worker with PCR-confirmed SARS-CoV-2 infection or an uninfected control (not recorded which).

This clonotype has a handful of counts. The V gene is TRBV9, the J gene TRBJ2-5; perhaps TRBD2 as D (5 bases). V lost 4 bases to trimming and J lost 1 base, with 8 bases between them. In germline, CDR1 is SGDLS, CDR2 YYNGEE. CDR3 length equals 13 residues. CDR3 bases: TGTGCCAGCAGCACCGCGGGCCAAGAGACCCAGTACTTC. As protein: CASSTAGQETQYF.

This clonotype has a handful of counts. This chain uses TRBV6-2 or TRBV6-3 with TRBJ1-1; tentative D call: TRBD1 (6 bases). CDR1 and CDR2 (germline): MNHEY, SVGEGT. Trimming took 7 bases from V and 3 from J, leaving 12 bases between them. CDR3 length: 13 residues. CDR3 amino acids: CASTYNRDTEAFF. The DNA for the CDR3 is TGTGCCAGCACCTACAACAGGGACACTGAAGCTTTCTTT.

This clonotype appeared a few times. The J gene is TRBJ2-1, the V gene TRBV27; maybe TRBD2 (6 bases). Germline values: CDR1 MNHEY, CDR2 SMNVEV (reference sequence). V dropped 3 bases and J dropped 0 bases, with 6 bases sitting between them. The length of the CDR3 is 14 residues. The CDR3 spells CASSFGGSYNEQFF. In DNA, the CDR3 is TGTGCCAGCAGTTTCGGGGGCTCCTACAATGAGCAGTTCTTC.

This clonotype showed up many times. V and J are TRBV5-1 and TRBJ1-3; D call uncertain. Trimming left V 3 bases short and J 0 bases short, with 7 bases between. Germline V gives CDR1 SGHRS, CDR2 YFSETQ. The CDR3 is 14 amino acids. For the CDR3, the DNA is TGCGCCAGCAGCTCAGCAGGCTCTGGAAACACCATATATTTT. Translation: CASSSAGSGNTIYF. The complete variable domain, with remaining parts taken from reference TRBV5-1 and TRBJ1-3, reads KAGVTQTPRYLIKTRGQQVTLSCSPISGHRSVSWYQQTPGQGLQFLFEYFSETQRNKGNFPGRFSGRQFSNSRSEMNVSTLELGDSALYLCASSSAGSGNTIYFGEGSWLTVV.

This clonotype was seen a handful of times. This rearrangement joins TRBV5-6 to TRBJ2-7; D assignment may be TRBD1 or TRBD2 (5 bases each). The V gene lost 0 bases and the J gene lost 5 bases, with 15 bases spanning the gap. Germline CDR1 reads SGHDT; CDR2 reads YYEEEE. The length of the CDR3 is 15 residues. The CDR3, as DNA: TGTGCCAGCAGCTTGGCCATCTCAGGGACCCACGAGCAGTACTTC. This encodes CASSLAISGTHEQYF.

The sample holds many counts of this clonotype. V gene TRBV3-1 combines with J gene TRBJ1-6; 8 bases are shared with TRBD1. Trimming took 1 base from V and 7 from J; bases not matched to a gene: 3. The CDR3 is 15 residues long. Germline CDR1 LGHDT, CDR2 YNNKEL (reference sequence). CDR3 nucleotide sequence: TGTGCCAGCAGCCAAGCCCCAGGGGGCAATTCACCCCTCCACTTT. The encoded protein is CASSQAPGGNSPLHF.

J is TRBJ2-1 and V is TRBV9, with D possibly TRBD1 on 5 matching bases. V was shortened by 0 bases and J by 9 bases, with 16 bases between the two germline ends. The germline V gene has CDR1 SGDLS and CDR2 YYNGEE. The CDR3 is 15 amino acids. The CDR3: CASSVAQGGRAEQFF. Here the CDR3 DNA reads TGTGCCAGCAGCGTAGCACAAGGTGGCAGGGCTGAGCAGTTCTTC.

This clonotype was observed a handful of times. The chain has TRBV15 and TRBJ1-1; the D gene is possibly TRBD1 (5 bases). This CDR3 region has 14 residues. V gave up 8 bases and J gave up 0 bases, with 13 bases separating them. Germline values: CDR1 LNHNV, CDR2 YYDKDF (reference sequence). CDR3 sequence: CATSWGLLNTEAFF. The CDR3 region has the DNA TGTGCCACCTCTTGGGGACTGCTGAACACTGAAGCTTTCTTT.

This clonotype was seen many times. V gene TRBV29-1 combines with J gene TRBJ1-5, with TRBD1 identical over 9 bases. CDR1 SQVTM and CDR2 ANQGSEA come from the germline V gene. The length of the CDR3 is 13 residues. With V trimmed by 5 bases and J by 5 bases, 4 bases remained unmatched. The CDR3 here is CSVSRDRDQPQHF. CDR3 DNA sequence: TGCAGCGTTTCCCGGGACAGGGATCAGCCCCAGCATTTT.

The chain combines TRBV29-1 with TRBJ1-6, with D tentatively TRBD1 (5 bases). The germline V gene has CDR1 SQVTM and CDR2 ANQGSEA. The V gene lost 1 base and the J gene lost 0 bases, with 16 bases spanning the gap. The CDR3 runs 18 residues. CDR3 sequence reads: CSVEASGVGRSYNSPLHF. The CDR3 DNA is TGCAGCGTTGAAGCTTCGGGGGTGGGCCGCTCCTATAATTCACCCCTCCACTTT. The whole variable domain, remainder taken from reference TRBV29-1 and TRBJ1-6, is SAVISQKPSRDICQRGTSLTIQCQVDSQVTMMFWYRQQPGQSLTLIATANQGSEATYESGFVIDKFPISRPNLTFSTLTVSNMSPEDSSIYLCSVEASGVGRSYNSPLHFGNGTRLTVT.

This clonotype occurred many times. V and J are TRBV14 and TRBJ2-7; 10 bases align to TRBD1. Germline V gene sequence: CDR1 SGHDN, CDR2 FVKESK. J gave up 3 bases and V 2 bases, and 10 bases lay outside the gene matches. The CDR3 totals 17 residues. CDR3 sequence (DNA): TGTGCCAGCAGCCAATTGGGTGGGGACAGGGGATTCTACGAGCAGTACTTC. The encoded protein is CASSQLGGDRGFYEQYF. Variable domain in full (rest from reference TRBV14 and TRBJ2-7): EAGVTQFPSHSVIEKGQTVTLRCDPISGHDNLYWYRRVMGKEIKFLLHFVKESKQDESGMPNNRFLAERTGGTYSTLKVQPAELEDSGVYFCASSQLGGDRGFYEQYFGPGTRLTVT.

This clonotype has at least ten counts. This chain uses TRBV6-6 with TRBJ2-1, with 7 bases matching TRBD2. Germline-derived CDR1 and CDR2 are MNHNY and SVGAGI (reference sequence). This CDR3 spans 13 amino acids. The V and J ends lost 8 bases and 2 bases, in that order; junction bases with no gene match: 3. The CDR3: CASQRDPYNEQFF. CDR3 coding DNA: TGTGCCAGCCAGCGGGACCCCTACAATGAGCAGTTCTTC.

This clonotype was observed a few times. J is TRBJ2-7 and V is TRBV29-1; D gene unclear. This CDR3 spans 13 amino acids. The V end lost 2 bases, the J end lost 1 base, and 9 bases lay between the germline ends. Germline V gene data show CDR1 as SQVTM and CDR2 as ANQGSEA. CDR3 in DNA: TGCAGCGTTGAAACGTCACAATCCTACGAGCAGTACTTC. Its protein is CSVETSQSYEQYF.

The chain joins TRBV29-1 to TRBJ1-1; TRBD1 is a possible D gene (6 bases). The V end lost 6 bases, the J end lost 1 base, and 9 bases lay between the germline ends. The CDR3 consists of 12 residues. Germline V gene lookup returns CDR1 SQVTM and CDR2 ANQGSEA. In nucleotides, the CDR3 is TGCAGCGTCCCACAGGGGAACACTGAAGCTTTCTTT. This gives the protein CSVPQGNTEAFF. Full variable domain (remainder filled in from reference TRBV29-1 and TRBJ1-1): SAVISQKPSRDICQRGTSLTIQCQVDSQVTMMFWYRQQPGQSLTLIATANQGSEATYESGFVIDKFPISRPNLTFSTLTVSNMSPEDSSIYLCSVPQGNTEAFFGQGTRLTVV.

CDR3 region: CASSVQGSTNEKLFF. DNA of the CDR3: TGTGCCAGCAGTGTACAGGGGTCAACTAATGAAAAACTGTTTTTT. V gene TRBV28 combines with J gene TRBJ1-4; 7 positions agree with TRBD1. CDR3 size: 15 residues. V gave up 5 bases and J gave up 0 bases; unmatched junction bases: 3. CDR1 is MDHEN, CDR2 SYDVKM, per germline.

The J gene is TRBJ1-2, the V gene TRBV9, with D unclear. V was trimmed by 0 bases and J by 0 bases, leaving 6 bases between them. Germline V gene data show CDR1 as SGDLS and CDR2 as YYNGEE. The CDR3 totals 14 residues. The CDR3 region has the DNA TGTGCCAGCAGCGTAGGCCCGACTAACTATGGCTACACCTTC. Its protein product is CASSVGPTNYGYTF. The full variable domain, in which reference TRBV9 and TRBJ1-2 provide the parts outside the CDR3, is DSGVTQTPKHLITATGQRVTLRCSPRSGDLSVYWYQQSLDQGLQFLIQYYNGEERAKGNILERFSAQQFPDLHSELNLSSLELGDSALYFCASSVGPTNYGYTFGSGTRLTVV.

This clonotype was counted at least ten times. The CDR3 DNA follows: TGCAGCGTTGAAGATTTACAGGGAAAAAGCACAGATACGCAGTATTTT. This gives the protein CSVEDLQGKSTDTQYF. This chain connects TRBV29-1 to TRBJ2-3; TRBD1 might be the D (6 bases). The CDR3 has 16 amino acids. CDR1 is SQVTM and CDR2 is ANQGSEA in the germline V gene. V lost 0 bases and J lost 0, with 13 bases in between.

This clonotype was seen repeatedly, ten times or more. The V gene is TRBV20-1, the J gene TRBJ2-5, with unresolved D. Deletions cut 3 bases from V and 2 bases from J, with 13 bases between. The CDR3 has 14 residues. Germline V gene data show CDR1 as DFQATT and CDR2 as SNEGSKA (reference sequence). CDR3 coding DNA: TGCAGTGCTAGGGCAGAAGCCCTACAAGAGACCCAGTACTTC. It is translated as CSARAEALQETQYF.

This clonotype was recorded many times. The chain has TRBV11-2 and TRBJ2-2; no firm D call. CDR3 length equals 12 residues. Germline CDR1 SGHAT, CDR2 FQNNGV. Trimming pared 4 bases from V and 2 bases from J, leaving 2 bases between. In nucleotides, the CDR3 is TGTGCCAGCAGCTCTAACACCGGGGAGCTGTTTTTT. Encoded protein: CASSSNTGELFF.